The 11 T cell receptor beta chains given below trace back to one sample, sequenced in a study of blood T cell repertoires in COVID-19. Some clones are missing from TCRdb's copy, which holds only in-frame ones; the method was immunoSEQ multiplex PCR. The repertoire includes some 200,000 clones, around three quarters of them detected once, and approximately 6% sits in the top ten. The sequenced sample was peripheral blood. These receptors originate from a woman in her 70s with acute or convalescent COVID-19.

This clone was found a few times. This chain links TRBV10-1 with TRBJ2-2, with D possibly TRBD2 on 5 matching bases. This CDR3 region has 12 residues. From germline, CDR1 is WNHNN and CDR2 SYGVQD (reference sequence). Trimming left V 4 bases short and J 5 bases short, with 5 bases between. CDR3 sequence (DNA): TGCGCCAGCAGTGCGGGGACCGGGGAGCTGTTTTTT. It yields the protein CASSAGTGELFF.

The V call is TRBV28, the J call TRBJ2-7; a possible D gene is TRBD1 (5 bases). Deletions cut 3 bases from V and 0 bases from J, with 9 bases between. Germline lookup yields CDR1 MDHEN and CDR2 SYDVKM. The length of the CDR3 is 14 residues. The CDR3 here is CASSLSRDSYEQYF. CDR3 nucleotides: TGTGCCAGCAGTTTGAGCAGGGACTCCTACGAGCAGTACTTC. The full variable domain, rest sourced from reference TRBV28 and TRBJ2-7, is DVKVTQSSRYLVKRTGEKVFLECVQDMDHENMFWYRQDPGLGLRLIYFSYDVKMKEKGDIPEGYSVSREKKERFSLILESASTNQTSMYLCASSLSRDSYEQYFGPGTRLTVT.

This clone was seen a handful of times. The rearrangement uses TRBV29-1 and TRBJ1-4, with 7 bases aligning to TRBD1. V dropped 7 bases and J dropped 5; count of bases not matched to a gene: 7. The CDR3 consists of 13 residues. Germline V gene sequence: CDR1 SQVTM, CDR2 ANQGSEA. Here the CDR3 reads CSANRGANEKLFF. The DNA for the CDR3 is TGCAGCGCTAACAGGGGTGCAAATGAAAAACTGTTTTTT.

This chain uses TRBV5-1 with TRBJ2-7; 8 bases agree with TRBD2. The CDR3 is made up of 14 amino acids. Germline assignment: CDR1 SGHRS and CDR2 YFSETQ. V lost 3 bases to trimming and J lost 4 bases; unmatched junction nucleotides: 6. The CDR3 sequence is CASSSAGDWYEQYF. CDR3 bases: TGCGCCAGCAGCTCAGCGGGAGACTGGTACGAGCAGTACTTC.

The chain carries TRBV24-1 and TRBJ2-3, with 10 positions matching TRBD2. The germline V gene has CDR1 KGHDR and CDR2 SFDVKD. The V segment lost 4 bases and the J segment 5 bases; nucleotides outside the gene matches: 17. This CDR3 is 19 amino acids long. CDR3 sequence: CATSDYQAGRLAGEDTQYF. CDR3 in DNA: TGTGCCACCAGTGACTATCAAGCCGGGCGGCTAGCGGGAGAAGATACGCAGTATTTT.

The chain links TRBV7-2 to TRBJ2-1; 8 nucleotides line up with TRBD2. The CDR3 spans 14 residues. Germline V gives CDR1 SGHTA, CDR2 FQGNSA. The CDR3 region is CAVREGPIDNEQFF. CDR3 sequence (DNA): TGTGCAGTTCGGGAGGGCCCTATCGACAATGAGCAGTTCTTC.

The rearrangement joins TRBV5-4 to TRBJ2-7; TRBD1 might be the D (5 bases). V gave up 0 bases and J gave up 7 bases, with 11 bases separating them. Germline CDR1 SGHNT, CDR2 YYREEE (reference sequence). The CDR3 has 13 amino acids. This CDR3 reads CASSLAAGLEQYF. The CDR3, as DNA: TGTGCCAGCAGCTTGGCGGCAGGGCTGGAGCAGTACTTC.

The chain has TRBV25-1 and TRBJ2-3; 9 bases map to TRBD2. The CDR3 spans 16 residues. Germline CDR1 is MGHDK and CDR2 is SYGVNS. V dropped 5 bases and J dropped 2; count of bases not matched to a gene: 8. For the CDR3, the DNA is TGTGCCAGCAGTTATTCTAGCGGGACCTACACAGATACGCAGTATTTT. Translating gives CASSYSSGTYTDTQYF.

This clone has just one count. The chain is built from TRBV2 and TRBJ1-2; TRBD1 is a possible D gene (5 bases). Germline V CDR1 and CDR2: SNHLY, FYNNEI. This CDR3 comprises 16 residues. The ends were cut back, 5 bases at V and 3 bases at J, with 19 bases in the middle. In nucleotides, the CDR3 is TGTGCCAGCAGTAGTGGGTTAGGGGCCCCTTACTATGGCTACACCTTC. Its translation is CASSSGLGAPYYGYTF.

This sequence joins TRBV5-5 and TRBJ1-1; D not certain. Germline loops: CDR1 SGHKS, CDR2 YYEKEE (reference sequence). Trimming shortened V by 4 bases and J by 4 bases, and 14 bases separated the two germline ends. This CDR3 region has 14 residues. The CDR3 nucleotides read TGTGCCAGCAGCCCGGGTGGTATCGGCACTGAAGCTTTCTTT. This gives the protein CASSPGGIGTEAFF.

This CDR3 is CSASRQPGYTF. The CDR3 DNA follows: TGCAGTGCTAGTCGACAGCCTGGCTACACCTTC. The gene calls are TRBV20-1 and TRBJ1-2, with D possibly TRBD1 on 5 matching bases. Germline V lookup: CDR1 DFQATT, CDR2 SNEGSKA (reference sequence). The CDR3 has 11 amino acids. V was pared by 3 bases and J by 7 bases, with 9 bases between.